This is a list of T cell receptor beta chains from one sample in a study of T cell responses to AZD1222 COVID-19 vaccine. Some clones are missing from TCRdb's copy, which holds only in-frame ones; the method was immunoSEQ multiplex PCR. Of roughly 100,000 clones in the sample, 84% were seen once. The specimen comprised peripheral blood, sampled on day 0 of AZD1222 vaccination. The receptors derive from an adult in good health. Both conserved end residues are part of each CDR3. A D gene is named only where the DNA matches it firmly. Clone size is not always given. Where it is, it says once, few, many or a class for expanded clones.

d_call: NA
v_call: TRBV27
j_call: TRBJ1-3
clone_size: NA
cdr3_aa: CASSKGGAFSGNTIYF
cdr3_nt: TGTGCCAGCAGTAAGGGTGGGGCCTTCTCTGGAAACACCATATATTTT

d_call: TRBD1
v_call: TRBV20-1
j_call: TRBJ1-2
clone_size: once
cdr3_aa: CSAATGGGYTF
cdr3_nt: TGCAGTGCAGCGACAGGGGGAGGCTACACCTTC

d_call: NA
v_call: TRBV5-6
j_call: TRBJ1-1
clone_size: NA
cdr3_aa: CASSLSGTLNTEAFF
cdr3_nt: TGTGCCAGCAGCTTATCAGGGACCTTGAACACTGAAGCTTTCTTT

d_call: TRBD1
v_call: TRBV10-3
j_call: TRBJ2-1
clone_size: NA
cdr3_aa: CAISQIQGAGWNEQFF
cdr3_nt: TGTGCCATCAGTCAAATACAGGGGGCAGGGTGGAATGAGCAGTTCTTC

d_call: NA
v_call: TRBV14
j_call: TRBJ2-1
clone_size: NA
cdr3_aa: CASSQRNEQFF
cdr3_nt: TGTGCCAGCAGCCAACGCAATGAGCAGTTCTTC

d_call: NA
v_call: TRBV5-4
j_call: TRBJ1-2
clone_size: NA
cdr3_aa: CASSLGENYGYTF
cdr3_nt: TGTGCCAGCAGCTTAGGGGAAAACTATGGCTACACCTTC

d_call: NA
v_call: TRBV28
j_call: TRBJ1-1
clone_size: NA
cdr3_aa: CASRQDRKDTEAFF
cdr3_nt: TGTGCCAGCAGGCAGGACAGAAAAGACACTGAAGCTTTCTTT

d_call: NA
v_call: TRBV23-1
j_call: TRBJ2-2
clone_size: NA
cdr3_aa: CASSNRHGAGELFF
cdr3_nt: TGCGCCAGCAGTAACCGACACGGTGCCGGGGAGCTGTTTTTT

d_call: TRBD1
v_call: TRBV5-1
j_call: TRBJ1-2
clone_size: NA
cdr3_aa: CASSLGPGQDYGYTF
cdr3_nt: TGCGCCAGCAGCTTGGGACCGGGACAGGACTATGGCTACACCTTC

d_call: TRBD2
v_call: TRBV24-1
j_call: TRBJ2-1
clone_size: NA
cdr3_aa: CATSDLELAGVGQFF
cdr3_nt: TGTGCCACCAGTGATTTGGAACTAGCGGGAGTCGGGCAGTTCTTC